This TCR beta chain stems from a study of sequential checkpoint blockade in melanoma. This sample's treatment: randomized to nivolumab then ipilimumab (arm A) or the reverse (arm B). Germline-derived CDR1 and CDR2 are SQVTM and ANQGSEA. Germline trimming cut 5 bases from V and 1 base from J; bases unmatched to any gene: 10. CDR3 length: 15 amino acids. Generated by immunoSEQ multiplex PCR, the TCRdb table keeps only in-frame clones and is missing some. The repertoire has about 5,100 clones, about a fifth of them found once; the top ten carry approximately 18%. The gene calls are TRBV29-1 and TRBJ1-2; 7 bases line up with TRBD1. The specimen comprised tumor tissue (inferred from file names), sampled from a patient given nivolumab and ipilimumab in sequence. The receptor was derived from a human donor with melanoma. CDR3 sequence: CSVRGGTDFNYGYTF. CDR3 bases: TGCAGCGTTAGGGGAGGGACAGACTTTAACTATGGCTACACCTTC. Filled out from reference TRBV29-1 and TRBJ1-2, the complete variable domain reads SAVISQKPSRDICQRGTSLTIQCQVDSQVTMMFWYRQQPGQSLTLIATANQGSEATYESGFVIDKFPISRPNLTFSTLTVSNMSPEDSSIYLCSVRGGTDFNYGYTFGSGTRLTVV.